This T cell receptor beta chain was identified during a study of CD4+ T cells in melanoma. General observations from the study: CD8+ T cell, macrophage and B cell function reportedly correlated with neoantigen-specific CD4+ T cells.

Worth noting for this clone: The antigen is not known.

TCRdb's table, derived via immunoSEQ multiplex PCR, lists solely in-frame clones and lacks some. The data hold about 140,000 clones, with 80% to 95% observed a single time. The TCR sequence derives from a human donor with melanoma.

CDR3 residues: CASSVRRGASDEKLFF. The CDR3, as DNA: TGTGCCAGCAGCGTTCGAAGGGGGGCGAGCGATGAAAAACTGTTTTTT. The chain uses TRBV5-4 and TRBJ1-4, with a weak D call TRBD1 (6 bases). CDR3 length: 16 amino acids. The V gene lost 4 bases and the J gene lost 6 bases, with 19 bases spanning the gap. The germline gives CDR1 SGHNT, CDR2 YYREEE (reference sequence).